This entry describes one T cell receptor beta chain. Its cognate antigen is unknown. TCR beta libraries were prepared from cDNA with unique molecular identifiers. Approximately 0.5 million cDNA molecules were recovered from an input of about 0.9 to 10 million T cells. TCRdb fed the PCR reads into MiXCR, producing one record per CDR3 protein. The sample has hundreds of thousands of distinct CDR3 sequences, roughly 30% seen once; the top ten hold 0.56%. This record belongs to a study of post-analysis software for immune sequencing data. Findings of the study overall: Four or five TRBV segments were more frequent in patients than controls; TRBV5-6, TRBV5-1 and TRBV20-1 belonged to this group. There was significantly lower normalized Chao1 diversity in multiple sclerosis patients than in controls.

After removal of 6 bases from V and 6 bases from J, the junction contained 10 bases not matched to a gene. Germline values: CDR1 MNHEY, CDR2 SVGAGI. CDR3 length: 15 residues. The chain joins TRBV6-5 to TRBJ1-5; TRBD1 agrees at 8 bases. This TCR derives from a girl between 10 and 17 years old with multiple sclerosis. Material: blood. The CDR3 DNA follows: TGTGCCAGCAGACCCCGACAGGGGACGGGTCAGCCCCAGCATTTT. It codes for CASRPRQGTGQPQHF.